A selection of T cell receptor beta chains follows, all from one sample in a study of identical twins. A single record per CDR3 protein comes from TCRdb applying MiXCR to the 5' RACE reads. This table has approximately 680,000 distinct CDR3 sequences, 7% to 7.5% appearing once. These data were also reused for a study on yellow fever vaccine responses in identical twins.

Material: PBMCs. These receptors originate from a young woman in good health. The CDR3 runs from the conserved cysteine through the conserved F or W. The D gene is left open where the match is weak. For some rows the clone size is stated as once, few or many, or as a class when expanded; others skip it.

CATSTLGTGVSHEQFF TGTGCCACCAGCACCCTCGGGACAGGGGTCAGCCATGAGCAGTTCTTC TRBJ2-1 TRBD1 . TRBV15
CASSRQRGEQYF TGTGCCAGCAGTCGCCAGCGGGGCGAGCAGTACTTC TRBJ2-7 TRBD2 . TRBV27
CASGLTGGNEQFF TGTGCTAGTGGTTTGACAGGGGGCAATGAGCAGTTCTTC TRBJ2-1 TRBD1 . TRBV12-5
CASAPSSGDSYNEQFF TGCGCCAGCGCCCCTTCTAGCGGCGATTCCTACAATGAGCAGTTCTTC TRBJ2-1 TRBD2 many TRBV5-1
CASSLGTGQLLGYEQFF TGTGCCAGCAGCTTAGGGACTGGGCAACTACTTGGCTATGAGCAGTTCTTC TRBJ2-1 . . TRBV11-2
CASSPGASGSRTGELFF TGTGCCAGCAGCCCGGGGGCTAGCGGGAGTAGGACCGGGGAGCTGTTTTTT TRBJ2-2 TRBD2 many TRBV7-7
CASRPLAGTTAGANVLTF TGTGCCAGCAGGCCATTAGCGGGGACTACCGCTGGGGCCAACGTCCTGACTTTC TRBJ2-6 TRBD2 few TRBV6-1
CASSRLPRDGTYEQYF TGCGCCAGCAGCCGTCTCCCCCGCGACGGAACCTACGAGCAGTACTTC TRBJ2-7 . few TRBV4-1
CSARSSGGATQYF TGCAGTGCTAGAAGTAGCGGGGGGGCCACCCAGTACTTC TRBJ2-5 TRBD2 many TRBV20-1
CASSEEGWEQFF TGTGCCAGCAGTGAAGAGGGGTGGGAGCAGTTCTTC TRBJ2-1 . . TRBV2
CAIGGAYNEQFF TGTGCCATCGGGGGGGCATACAATGAGCAGTTCTTC TRBJ2-1 . . TRBV10-3
CASGKDREQYF TGTGCCAGCGGAAAGGACAGGGAGCAGTACTTC TRBJ2-7 TRBD1 . TRBV2
CASSYGQGSVGTQYF TGTGCCAGCAGCTACGGACAGGGTAGTGTTGGAACGCAGTATTTT TRBJ2-3 TRBD1 few TRBV14
CASSPTSGATQETQYF TGTGCCAGCAGCCCCACCAGCGGGGCGACCCAAGAGACCCAGTACTTC TRBJ2-5 TRBD2 few TRBV7-8
CASSLSRYGELFF TGTGCCAGCAGTTTATCGCGGTACGGGGAGCTGTTTTTT TRBJ2-2 . few TRBV27
CASSSKDRRYEQFF TGTGCCAGCAGCTCGAAAGACAGGCGATATGAGCAGTTCTTC TRBJ2-1 . few TRBV7-2